A single sample is the source of the 15 T cell receptor beta chains below, sequenced in a study of cytomegalovirus exposure and HLA in healthy donors. Measured with immunoSEQ multiplex PCR; TCRdb has only the in-frame clones, and not every one. The sample shows over 45,000 clones, over 85% of them seen only once. Input material: PBMCs. The receptors originated from a man between 18 and 35 years old in good health and CMV-seronegative.

The gene calls are TRBV29-1 and TRBJ2-1, with 8 bases aligning to TRBD2. Germline CDR1 and CDR2: SQVTM and ANQGSEA. CDR3 length: 15 amino acids. J was trimmed by 5 bases and V by 4 bases; bases with no gene match: 10. CDR3 in amino acids: CSVAGFSGGNNEQFF. CDR3 DNA sequence: TGCAGCGTTGCCGGATTCTCGGGGGGGAACAATGAGCAGTTCTTC.

This chain uses TRBV19 with TRBJ2-2; 9 nucleotides line up with TRBD1. The CDR3 covers 17 residues. J lost 6 bases, V lost 4 bases, and 12 bases had no gene match. The germline V gene has CDR1 LNHDA and CDR2 SQIVND (reference sequence). Here the CDR3 DNA reads TGTGCCAGTAGTAGGGGCCGGGACAGGGTCGCGGCCGGGGAGCTGTTTTTT. Its protein is CASSRGRDRVAAGELFF.

This chain links TRBV7-2 with TRBJ2-1; 12 bases match TRBD2. This CDR3 spans 17 amino acids. Germline V CDR1 and CDR2: SGHTA, FQGNSA. Trimming at V came to 4 bases and at J to 8 bases, leaving 12 bases not matched to a gene. CDR3 DNA sequence: TGTGCCAGCAGCTCTCCCCGGACTAGCGGGATAGGAGATGAGCAGTTCTTC. Its translation: CASSSPRTSGIGDEQFF.

This clone was seen a single time. The chain joins TRBV4-2 to TRBJ2-2, with 7 bases aligning to TRBD2. Per germline, CDR1 LGHNA and CDR2 YNFKEQ. CDR3 length equals 17 residues. V dropped 0 bases and J dropped 4; count of bases not matched to a gene: 8. The CDR3 region has the DNA TGTGCCAGCAGCCAAGATCCCCAGCGGGGTGGCACCGGGGAGCTGTTTTTT. It codes for CASSQDPQRGGTGELFF.

Only a few counts were recorded for this clone. The J gene is TRBJ2-7, the V gene TRBV7-9; possible D gene TRBD2, 6 bases. V was pared by 3 bases and J by 5 bases, with 20 bases between. This CDR3 is 16 amino acids long. The V gene's germline CDR1 is SEHNR and CDR2 FQNEAQ (reference sequence). In DNA form, the CDR3 reads TGTGCCAGCAGCTTCACACGGGATGTCGGGAGCAACGAGCAGTACTTC. Protein: CASSFTRDVGSNEQYF.

The V and J genes are TRBV28 and TRBJ2-1; maybe TRBD2 (6 bases). The V gene lost 7 bases and the J gene lost 2 bases, with 18 bases spanning the gap. In germline, CDR1 is MDHEN, CDR2 SYDVKM. This CDR3 has 16 amino acids. The CDR3 DNA follows: TGTGCCAGCACCCCCCACTCTAGCGAAACCTACAATGAGCAGTTCTTC. The encoded protein is CASTPHSSETYNEQFF.

CDR3 bases: TGTGCCAGCTCCGGGCGGGCTAGCGGCTACAATGAGCAGTTCTTC. The encoded protein is CASSGRASGYNEQFF. This sequence joins TRBV27 and TRBJ2-1, with TRBD2 matching over 7 bases. The CDR3 has 15 residues. V gave up 8 bases and J gave up 3 bases; unmatched junction bases: 10. The germline CDR1 and CDR2 sequences are MNHEY and SMNVEV (reference sequence).

The rearrangement uses TRBV9 and TRBJ2-2, with 9 positions matching TRBD2. CDR1 and CDR2 (germline): SGDLS, YYNGEE. This CDR3 is 15 amino acids long. V was clipped by 2 bases and J by 8 bases; unmatched bases: 7. The CDR3 coding sequence is TGTGCCAGCAGCGTGGCTAGCGGGATAGGTGGGGAGCTGTTTTTT. Translation: CASSVASGIGGELFF. Full variable domain (rest looked up from reference TRBV9 and TRBJ2-2): DSGVTQTPKHLITATGQRVTLRCSPRSGDLSVYWYQQSLDQGLQFLIQYYNGEERAKGNILERFSAQQFPDLHSELNLSSLELGDSALYFCASSVASGIGGELFFGEGSRLTVL.

The rearrangement uses TRBV9 and TRBJ2-3; TRBD2 agrees at 8 bases. With 3 bases clipped from V and 5 bases from J, the junction kept 11 bases outside the gene matches. This CDR3 has 16 amino acids. Germline-derived CDR1 and CDR2 are SGDLS and YYNGEE. In DNA form, the CDR3 reads TGTGCCAGCAGCGATTCCGGCGGGGGGCCCGGAGATACGCAGTATTTT. This sequence encodes CASSDSGGGPGDTQYF.

The V gene is TRBV30, the J gene TRBJ2-7; weak D call: TRBD2 (6 bases). Germline assignment: CDR1 GTSNPN and CDR2 SVGIG (reference sequence). Deletions cut 2 bases from V and 9 bases from J, with 23 bases between. The CDR3 runs to 15 residues. The DNA for the CDR3 is TGTGCCTGGAGTTCGCGGGGAGGCTTCCATAAAGGGCAGTACTTC. As protein: CAWSSRGGFHKGQYF. Full variable domain (rest looked up from reference TRBV30 and TRBJ2-7): SQTIHQWPATLVQPVGSPLSLECTVEGTSNPNLYWYRQAAGRGLQLLFYSVGIGQISSEVPQNLSASRPQDRQFILSSKKLLLSDSGFYLCAWSSRGGFHKGQYFGPGTRLTVT.

The V call is TRBV2, the J call TRBJ2-1; 8 bases fit TRBD1. The V and J ends lost 6 bases and 6 bases, in that order; junction bases with no gene match: 7. CDR1 SNHLY and CDR2 FYNNEI come from the germline V gene. The CDR3 loop spans 14 amino acids. CDR3 bases: TGTGCCAGCAGGGCCGGGACAGGCCCCAATGAGCAGTTCTTC. Residues: CASRAGTGPNEQFF. Full variable domain (rest looked up from reference TRBV2 and TRBJ2-1): EPEVTQTPSHQVTQMGQEVILRCVPISNHLYFYWYRQILGQKVEFLVSFYNNEISEKSEIFDDQFSVERPDGSNFTLKIRSTKLEDSAMYFCASRAGTGPNEQFFGPGTRLTVL.

This chain links TRBV15 with TRBJ2-3; possibly TRBD2 for D (6 bases). The CDR3 runs to 15 residues. V was clipped by 1 base and J by 8 bases, with 16 bases between them. Germline lookup yields CDR1 LNHNV and CDR2 YYDKDF (reference sequence). CDR3 sequence: CATSRAPRAGPTQYF. Written as DNA, the CDR3 is TGTGCCACCAGCAGAGCTCCCCGGGCGGGGCCTACGCAGTATTTT.

This chain uses TRBV30 with TRBJ2-3, with 8 bases matching TRBD2. The ends lost 2 bases at V and 1 base at J; junction bases unmatched: 11. The CDR3 is 17 amino acids. Germline V lookup: CDR1 GTSNPN, CDR2 SVGIG (reference sequence). In nucleotides, the CDR3 is TGTGCCTGGAGTAACTCCTCGACTAGCGAAGGCACAGATACGCAGTATTTT. Its translation is CAWSNSSTSEGTDTQYF. Full variable domain (remainder filled in from reference TRBV30 and TRBJ2-3): SQTIHQWPATLVQPVGSPLSLECTVEGTSNPNLYWYRQAAGRGLQLLFYSVGIGQISSEVPQNLSASRPQDRQFILSSKKLLLSDSGFYLCAWSNSSTSEGTDTQYFGPGTRLTVL.

J is TRBJ1-1 and V is TRBV5-4; the D is unclear. Germline CDR1 is SGHNT and CDR2 is YYREEE (reference sequence). The ends were cut back, 0 bases at V and 5 bases at J, with 11 bases in the middle. The CDR3 consists of 14 residues. The CDR3 reads CASSLVRGGTEAFF. CDR3 in DNA: TGTGCCAGCAGCTTGGTACGGGGAGGGACTGAAGCTTTCTTT. Using reference TRBV5-4 and TRBJ1-1 for the parts outside the CDR3, the full variable domain is ETGVTQSPTHLIKTRGQQVTLRCSSQSGHNTVSWYQQALGQGPQFIFQYYREEENGRGNFPPRFSGLQFPNYSSELNVNALELDDSALYLCASSLVRGGTEAFFGQGTRLTVV.

The chain has TRBV28 and TRBJ2-7; tentatively, D is TRBD1 (5 bases). The germline V and J ends were trimmed by 3 bases and 3 bases, with 15 bases remaining between them. This CDR3 contains 15 residues. Per germline, CDR1 MDHEN and CDR2 SYDVKM. In nucleotides, the CDR3 is TGTGCCAGCAGTTTCCCCGCGACAGTAAACTACGAGCAGTACTTC. Translated: CASSFPATVNYEQYF.